This T cell receptor (beta chain) originates from a study of CD8+ T cells in alopecia areata. At the level of the study: Administration of oral tofacitinib to treated patients was at 5 to 10 mg twice daily. Regarding the study as a whole: Sharing of TCRs across patients appeared less clear than in mice, possibly for HLA-related reasons. Tofacitinib significantly brought down scalp clonality and expanded CD8+ clones among top 100.

Following extraction, RNA underwent reverse transcription to cDNA, which served as the sequencing template. The protocol was immunoSEQ multiplex PCR, while the TCRdb copy is restricted to in-frame clones and leaves out a portion. The sample contains 150,000 to 200,000 clones, 58% of which appear only once. As concerns this clone: Antigen: not known.

The V gene lost 7 bases and the J gene lost 2 bases, with 12 bases spanning the gap. CDR3 length equals 13 residues. Germline-derived CDR1 and CDR2 are SQVTM and ANQGSEA. The treatment here: oral pan-JAK inhibitor, 5-10 mg twice daily. The J gene is TRBJ1-5, the V gene TRBV29-1; TRBD1 is a possible D gene (6 bases). The material was CD4+ T cells sorted from blood, obtained at week 24, from a patient treated with tofacitinib. The origin of this receptor is a human donor with alopecia areata. CDR3 nucleotides: TGCAGCGCTACCAGGGGTGGCAATCAGCCCCAGCATTTT. Its protein is CSATRGGNQPQHF.